This T cell receptor (beta chain) was identified in a study of shared clonotypes between healthy human individuals (dated by TCRdb to the early 2020s). About the study as a whole: The cohort comprised a couple of women and a few men aged 18 to 49 years. For each donor, three plates each were used for CD4 naive and CD4 memory, two plates were used for CD8 naive, and one plate was used for CD8 memory. To estimate repertoire size and how much clonotypes are shared between individuals, the study performed deep sequencing of blood TCR repertoires from roughly five healthy adults. Libraries were prepared and TCR repertoires were sequenced by different laboratories using diverse techniques, in order to increase sequencing depth and limit assay-specific biases. Each donor's leukapheresis produced roughly between roughly 0.94 and 9.5 billion PBMCs.

General conclusions and limits of the study: Pairwise subsampling led to the expectation that sequencing depth would affect the degree of clonotype sharing among donors. Clonotypes shared by all four sorted-subset donors showed higher generation probabilities than non-shared clonotypes. Estimated clonotype richness was generally larger for naive than for memory subsets. Rarefaction of sorted-subset datasets indicated incomplete sequencing despite the large sequencing depth. Only blood was sampled, and tissue TCR repertoires likely differ from those in blood. Sharing across four donors was observed for approximately 4.6% of naive CD4, over 3% of naive CD8, over 2% of memory CD4, and about 0.39% of memory CD8 clonotypes. Because the study included only a small number of donors, the genetic and exposure-history diversity represented was limited.

TCR CDR3 regions were amplified from genomic DNA by multiplex PCR using the deep immunoSEQ assay. Extracted genomic DNA from each cell subset was spread evenly across all wells of several immunoSEQ 96-well plates, with each plate serving as a replicate. For sorted subsets, approximately 190 ng genomic DNA, equal to approximately 30,000 T cell genomes, was loaded into each replicate PCR. Purified libraries were measured with a Qubit 3.0 fluorometer, size-checked on a Bioanalyzer 2100, and measured again with the KAPA Library Quantification kit. Each immunoSEQ 96-well plate was sequenced on its own single-read 150-cycle Illumina NextSeq 550 flow cell. Per the source publication's procedure: Because the immunoSEQ output held only junctional sequences and lacked quality scores, the filtering could not match the filtering applied to full-length reads. Sequences were annotated with PyIR, a Python wrapper for IgBLAST v1.9, and V/J genes and CDR3 were assigned using IMGT germline references. Reads with weak V/J assignments (E-value above 1e-6), missing CDR3, stop codons, out-of-frame junctions, or ambiguous translated residues were removed. V3J clonotypes were defined as sequences sharing the same inferred V gene, J gene, and CDR3 amino acid sequence. To compute the percentage overlap between repertoires, the number of shared unique clonotypes was divided by the size of the smaller repertoire. Repertoire richness was assessed with RTK rarefaction, the Chao1 estimator, and Recon v2.1 estimates of unobserved clonotypes. Generation probabilities for all TCRbeta clonotypes obtained by the gDNA method from a handful of donors were computed using OLGA. The clones in this table, taken by TCRdb from immuneACCESS, are in-frame only. Not every clone is retained; where verified, under half of the shortfall comes from an unresolved V gene, and the cause of the rest is unknown. V and J calls and clone size are those listed in that table; D and trimming were worked out from the DNA. Across this sample there are some 2,500,000 clones, with under 95% seen only once. Of the sample, 0.36% falls within the top ten clones.

The donors were healthy, HIV-negative adults with no recently reported acute infections or vaccinations. Every donor was a Caucasian adult living in Nashville, Tennessee, USA. CD4+ T cells were enriched by magnetic negative selection; naive cells were then positively selected on CD45RA, and the negative fraction formed the memory subset. After blood collection by leukapheresis, PBMCs were isolated using Ficoll-Histopaque density gradient centrifugation and then cryopreserved in the vapor phase of liquid nitrogen. Analytical flow cytometry was used to check the purity and quantity of each magnetically sorted T cell population. Genomic DNA was isolated from every sorted fraction and measured by UV absorbance on a Nanodrop 2000c. Via the germline V gene, CDR1 is SNHLY and CDR2 FYNNEI. Deletion took 7 bases off V and 8 bases off J, with a span of 23 bases between the germline ends. Counted from cysteine to phenylalanine, this CDR3 has 15 amino acids. Kept here is only the CDR3 DNA, which spans 45 bases and is read in frame from base 1.

In the case of this clone: Its antigen has not been determined. There are no base qualities to consult, and no much larger clone falls within one base.

In this chain, TRBV2 is recombined with TRBJ1-2, with TRBD1 as a weak D call on 5 bases. This TCR derives from a man younger than 30 in good health. Some clones in this sample may be carry-over from other donors' samples. Sequenced: naive CD4+ T cells from PBMCs. Read against the paper, the sample's cell subset or site label means: CD45RA+ positively selected. CDR3 reads: CASTDRERKGSGYTF. The DNA sequence reads TGTGCCAGCACTGATCGGGAGAGGAAGGGGTCCGGCTACACCTTC.